Presented here are 5 T cell receptor beta chains from one specimen sequenced in a study of cytomegalovirus exposure and HLA in healthy donors. The PCR made use of 60 Vbeta and 13 Jbeta primers. Profiling relied on immunoSEQ multiplex PCR, and the TCRdb table lists in-frame clones only, not all of them. Here the sample table reports fewer than 100,000 clones. Sequencing used PBMCs. Receptors were obtained from a man aged 45-65 years in good health and CMV-seronegative.

The chain recombines TRBV5-1 with TRBJ2-5; unclear D gene. Germline loops: CDR1 SGHRS, CDR2 YFSETQ. Trimming shortened V by 6 bases and J by 0 bases, and 9 bases separated the two germline ends. This CDR3 is built from 13 residues. The CDR3 coding sequence is TGCGCCAGCACGTCGGGTAACCAAGAGACCCAGTACTTC. Protein sequence: CASTSGNQETQYF.

The V and J genes are TRBV9 and TRBJ2-5; D uncertain. CDR1 is SGDLS, CDR2 YYNGEE, per germline. The CDR3 loop spans 13 amino acids. V lost 0 bases and J lost 2, with 5 bases in between. CDR3 region: CASSVGLQETQYF. CDR3 DNA sequence: TGTGCCAGCAGCGTAGGGCTGCAAGAGACCCAGTACTTC.

The chain uses TRBV2 and TRBJ2-3; 11 bases agree with TRBD2. Germline CDR1 is SNHLY and CDR2 is FYNNEI. This CDR3 region has 15 residues. J lost 1 base, V lost 6 bases, and 3 bases had no gene match. As DNA, the CDR3 is TGTGCCAGCAGGGTTAGCGGGGGGGGCACAGATACGCAGTATTTT. It specifies CASRVSGGGTDTQYF. The variable domain in full, with the rest retrieved from reference TRBV2 and TRBJ2-3, is EPEVTQTPSHQVTQMGQEVILRCVPISNHLYFYWYRQILGQKVEFLVSFYNNEISEKSEIFDDQFSVERPDGSNFTLKIRSTKLEDSAMYFCASRVSGGGTDTQYFGPGTRLTVL.

The rearrangement joins TRBV9 to TRBJ2-2, with 8 bases lining up with TRBD2. The ends lost 2 bases at V and 6 bases at J; junction bases unmatched: 3. The CDR3 runs 14 residues. Germline CDR1 and CDR2: SGDLS and YYNGEE. The CDR3 is CASSVEAGAGELFF. The CDR3, as DNA: TGTGCCAGCAGCGTTGAAGCGGGGGCCGGGGAGCTGTTTTTT.

The DNA of the CDR3 is TGTGCCAGCAGTTCACAGGGGAGGACCTACGAGCAGTACTTC. Protein sequence: CASSSQGRTYEQYF. The genes are TRBV27 and TRBJ2-7; TRBD1 is a possible D gene (7 bases). V lost 4 bases and J lost 2, with 12 bases in between. The CDR3 length is 14 residues. Germline CDR1 MNHEY, CDR2 SMNVEV (reference sequence).